A selection of T cell receptor beta chains follows, all from one sample in a study of T cells after yellow fever vaccination. MiXCR, applied by TCRdb to the 5' RACE reads, yields one record per CDR3 protein. The data hold hundreds of thousands of distinct CDR3 sequences, with around 8.1% observed a single time. The sequencing used PBMCs, collected approximately 40 days after the first yellow fever vaccination. These receptors came from a man aged 18 to 29 who received the YFV17D yellow fever vaccine. CDR3s include the opening cysteine and the closing phenylalanine or tryptophan. The D gene is left open where the match is weak. Clone size, where shown, is once, few, many, or a class for clones that have expanded.

size | J | V | D | DNA | CDR3
few | TRBJ2-3 | TRBV7-9 | TRBD1 | TGTGCCAGCAGCGGCCGGGACAGGGATGCAGATACGCAGTATTTT | CASSGRDRDADTQYF
few | TRBJ1-4 | TRBV20-1 | NA | TGCAGTGCTAGTAAGGGGGCTAATGAAAAACTGTTTTTT | CSASKGANEKLFF
NA | TRBJ1-1 | TRBV29-1 | NA | TGCAGCGTTGAATGGAGGGCCACTGAAGCTTTCTTT | CSVEWRATEAFF
few | TRBJ1-1 | TRBV18 | TRBD1 | TGTGCCAGCTCACCGGGACAGGCGGGGACTGAAGCTTTCTTT | CASSPGQAGTEAFF
few | TRBJ2-3 | TRBV10-3 | NA | TGTGCCATCAGTGTTTCCAGGGCAGAGACAGATACGCAGTATTTT | CAISVSRAETDTQYF
few | TRBJ1-6 | TRBV7-2 | NA | TGTGCCAGCAGCCTAGGCCATTCACCCCTCCACTTT | CASSLGHSPLHF
NA | TRBJ2-1 | TRBV12-3/TRBV12-4 | NA | TGTGCCAGCAGTTTTTCAGGGGGGGCTCTTTACAATGAGCAGTTCTTC | CASSFSGGALYNEQFF
few | TRBJ1-5 | TRBV20-1 | NA | TGCAGTGCCGCTGGGGGGGCGGAACAGCCCCAGCATTTT | CSAAGGAEQPQHF
NA | TRBJ1-1 | TRBV29-1 | TRBD1 | TGCAGCTATACCCGCGGGACAGGGGTCTCCGCTGAAGCTTTCTTT | CSYTRGTGVSAEAFF
NA | TRBJ2-7 | TRBV27 | TRBD1 | TGTGCCAGCATCTCGGGACAGGGAATATACGAGCAGTACTTC | CASISGQGIYEQYF
NA | TRBJ1-6 | TRBV5-6 | TRBD1 | TGTGCCAGCAGCTTGGACTATATACAGGGGTCTTCACCCCTCCACTTT | CASSLDYIQGSSPLHF
few | TRBJ1-1 | TRBV30 | NA | TGTGCCTGGAGTGTACTAAGTATGACTGAAGCTTTCTTT | CAWSVLSMTEAFF
NA | TRBJ2-3 | TRBV30 | NA | TGTGCCTGGAGCGGGGCCGTAATCACAGATACGCAGTATTTT | CAWSGAVITDTQYF
NA | TRBJ2-1 | TRBV19 | NA | TGTGCCAGCCACGGGGGCTATGGCAATGAGCAGTTCTTC | CASHGGYGNEQFF
few | TRBJ2-5 | TRBV7-6 | TRBD2 | TGTGCCAGCAGACGAGCCCTAGCGGGGAGGGTGGAGACCCAGTACTTC | CASRRALAGRVETQYF
few | TRBJ2-2 | TRBV24-1 | TRBD1 | TGTGCCACCAGGGGACAGGGGGCGTTCCCCGGGGAGCTGTTTTTT | CATRGQGAFPGELFF
few | TRBJ1-1 | TRBV29-1 | NA | TGCAGCGTTGATGCAGGGGAGTTCACTGAAGCTTTCTTT | CSVDAGEFTEAFF
few | TRBJ2-5 | TRBV12-3/TRBV12-4 | NA | TGTGCCAGCAGTTTAGATGGATCCTGGCAAGAGACCCAGTACTTC | CASSLDGSWQETQYF